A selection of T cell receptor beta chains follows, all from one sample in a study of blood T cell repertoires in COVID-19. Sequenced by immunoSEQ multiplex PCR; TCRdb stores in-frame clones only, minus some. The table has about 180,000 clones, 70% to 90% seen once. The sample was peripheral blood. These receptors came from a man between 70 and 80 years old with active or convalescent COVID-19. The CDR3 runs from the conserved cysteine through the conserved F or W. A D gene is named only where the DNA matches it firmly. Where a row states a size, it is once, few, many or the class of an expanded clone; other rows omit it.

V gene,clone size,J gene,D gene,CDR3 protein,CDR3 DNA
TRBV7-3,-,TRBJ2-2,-,CASSLGRGNTGELFF,TGTGCCAGCAGCTTAGGCAGGGGGAACACCGGGGAGCTGTTTTTT
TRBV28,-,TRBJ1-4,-,CASSLSRGTANEKLFF,TGTGCCAGCAGTTTATCCAGGGGCACGGCTAATGAAAAACTGTTTTTT
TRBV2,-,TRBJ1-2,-,CASSDTGGYYGYTF,TGTGCCAGCAGTGATACGGGGGGTTACTATGGCTACACCTTC
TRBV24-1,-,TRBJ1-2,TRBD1,CATSDPIGGTGGYGYTF,TGTGCCACCAGTGACCCCATCGGAGGGACAGGAGGGTATGGCTACACCTTC
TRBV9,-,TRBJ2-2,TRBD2,CASSPVGSGISGELFF,TGTGCCAGCAGCCCCGTGGGTAGCGGGATCTCCGGGGAGCTGTTTTTT
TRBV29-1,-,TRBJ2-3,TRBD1,CSVRDRATDTQYF,TGCAGCGTCCGGGACAGGGCCACAGATACGCAGTATTTT
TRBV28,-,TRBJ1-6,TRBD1,CASSLWTGVNSPLHF,TGTGCCAGCAGTTTGTGGACAGGGGTGAATTCACCCCTCCACTTT
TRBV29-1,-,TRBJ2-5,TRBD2,CSVGFSSGSAQETQYF,TGCAGCGTTGGGTTTTCTAGCGGGAGTGCCCAAGAGACCCAGTACTTC
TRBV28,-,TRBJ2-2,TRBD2,CASSLPLAGYTGELFF,TGTGCCAGCAGTTTGCCACTAGCGGGGTACACCGGGGAGCTGTTTTTT
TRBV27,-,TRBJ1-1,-,CASSPRRERAEAFF,TGTGCCAGCAGTCCCCGACGTGAACGGGCTGAAGCTTTCTTT
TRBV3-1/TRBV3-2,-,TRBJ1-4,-,CASSHRGGRDEKLFF,TGTGCCAGCAGCCACCGGGGAGGGCGGGATGAAAAACTGTTTTTT
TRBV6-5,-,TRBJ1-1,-,CASSYRLTDTEAFF,TGTGCCAGCAGTTATCGGTTGACAGACACTGAAGCTTTCTTT
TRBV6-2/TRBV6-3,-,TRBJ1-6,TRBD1,CASSRDRVNSPLHF,TGTGCCAGCAGTCGGGACAGGGTAAATTCACCCCTCCACTTT
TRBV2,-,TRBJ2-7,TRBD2,CASRILAGSFYEQYF,TGTGCCAGCAGAATACTAGCGGGAAGTTTCTACGAGCAGTACTTC
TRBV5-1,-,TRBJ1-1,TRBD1,CASSLGTGESEAFF,TGCGCCAGCAGCTTGGGGACAGGGGAGAGTGAAGCTTTCTTT
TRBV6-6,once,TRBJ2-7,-,CASSLSGSVEQYF,TGTGCCAGCAGTTTATCCGGGTCCGTCGAGCAGTACTTC
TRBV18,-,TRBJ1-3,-,CASSPTVDSGNTIYF,TGTGCCAGCTCGCCCACGGTCGACTCTGGAAACACCATATATTTT